This TCR beta chain was observed in a study of blood T cell repertoires in COVID-19. Across the whole study: Material from acute and convalescent COVID-19 was sourced from the United States, Italy and Spain. In each case, the material was cDNA or gDNA derived from T cells, B-cell-depleted T cells, or PBMCs.

Seattle patient enrollment occurred during active infection, with longitudinal follow-up thereafter. In the original workflow: Amplification from reference gene primers served as the basis for estimated nucleated cell counts. Method: immunoSEQ multiplex PCR; TCRdb's copy keeps in-frame clones and lacks some. Clone size and V and J calls were adopted from that table, with D and trimming inferred from the DNA. Of around 190,000 clones in the sample, roughly three quarters were seen once. V was cut by 4 bases and J by 5 bases, with 21 bases left in between. CDR1 and CDR2 (germline): MNHEY, SVGEGT. The CDR3 spans 17 residues.

The TCR sequence derives from a woman aged 40 to 50 with COVID-19, enrolled during active disease. Sequenced input: peripheral blood. The chain joins TRBV6-2 or TRBV6-3 to TRBJ2-1; D is uncertain. The CDR3 DNA sequence: TGTGCCAGCAGTTCAGGCTTCCAAGTGGGCTACGACAATGAGCAGTTCTTC. This gives the protein CASSSGFQVGYDNEQFF.